This entry describes one T cell receptor beta chain. Data came from immunoSEQ multiplex PCR; TCRdb stores just in-frame clones and leaves some out. The table has approximately 120,000 clones, more than 70% seen once. The germline gives CDR1 SNHLY, CDR2 FYNNEI. Trimming left V 3 bases short and J 3 bases short, with 23 bases between. The CDR3 sequence is 18 residues long. This sample was taken from a study of control samples from healthy donors and cancer patients. V and J are TRBV2 and TRBJ2-5; D possibly corresponds to TRBD1 (5 bases). The source is a man in his 60s in good health. Input material: blood. The CDR3 loop is CASSDPILKKDRKETQYF. The DNA of the CDR3 is TGTGCCAGCAGTGATCCAATCCTGAAAAAAGACAGAAAAGAGACCCAGTACTTC.